One sample yielded the 32 T cell receptor beta chains listed below, sequenced in a study of CD8 T cells in ankylosing spondylitis. General observations from the study: A TCR beta motif made of under 10 highly homologous variants seemed typical of ankylosing spondylitis blood.

The antigens these receptors bind are not known. TCRdb reprocessed the 5' RACE reads with MiXCR, giving one entry per CDR3 protein. The sample lists 400,000 to 450,000 distinct CDR3 sequences, roughly 18% seen once, with about 0.94% in the top ten. Material: blood, either unsorted or a sorted T cell fraction (not recorded which). Receptors originate from a male donor with ankylosing spondylitis.

This rearrangement joins TRBV12-3 or TRBV12-4 to TRBJ2-1; 9 bases align to TRBD2. The V segment lost 6 bases and the J segment 9 bases; nucleotides outside the gene matches: 9. The CDR3 totals 14 residues. CDR3: CASRTGTSRGEQFF. The CDR3 DNA sequence: TGTGCCAGCAGAACCGGGACTAGCCGGGGTGAGCAGTTCTTC.

The rearrangement links TRBV20-1 to TRBJ2-7, with a tentative D call TRBD2 (7 bases). The CDR3 length is 15 residues. Germline-derived CDR1 and CDR2 are DFQATT and SNEGSKA (reference sequence). Trimming removed 0 bases from V and 2 bases from J, with 14 bases in between. CDR3 loop: CSARDARGGAYEQYF. DNA for the CDR3: TGCAGTGCTAGAGATGCTCGCGGGGGCGCCTACGAGCAGTACTTC.

This chain's CDR3 is CASSFNTGGNTEAFF. The CDR3 DNA sequence: TGTGCCAGCAGTTTCAATACAGGGGGAAACACTGAAGCTTTCTTT. The chain recombines TRBV7-9 with TRBJ1-1; 8 nucleotides match TRBD1. V gave up 6 bases and J gave up 2 bases; unmatched junction bases: 8. The CDR3 is 15 amino acids. Germline V gene sequence: CDR1 SEHNR, CDR2 FQNEAQ (reference sequence).

The chain couples TRBV5-1 to TRBJ1-2; a possible D gene is TRBD1 (6 bases). There are 15 residues in the CDR3. V was cut by 4 bases and J by 8 bases, with 21 bases left in between. From germline, CDR1 is SGHRS and CDR2 YFSETQ. CDR3 sequence (DNA): TGCGCCAGCAGCCCCTCCCCCGGGGGGCTGGAGGGCTACACCTTC. It translates to CASSPSPGGLEGYTF.

The chain links TRBV27 to TRBJ2-1, with D perhaps TRBD2 (6 bases). The V end lost 6 bases, the J end lost 4 bases, and 16 bases lay between the germline ends. Per germline, CDR1 MNHEY and CDR2 SMNVEV (reference sequence). The CDR3 consists of 15 residues. CDR3 residues: CASSLGTQAYNEQFF. CDR3 coding DNA: TGTGCCAGCAGCCTCGGGACTCAGGCGTACAATGAGCAGTTCTTC.

This clonotype was detected many times. V gene TRBV12-3 or TRBV12-4 combines with J gene TRBJ1-1; no definite D call. The CDR3 consists of 14 residues. Trimming removed 5 bases from V and 0 bases from J, with 10 bases in between. The DNA for the CDR3 is TGTGCCAGCAGTATCGTTAATTTGAACACTGAAGCTTTCTTT. Translated, it gives CASSIVNLNTEAFF.

This clonotype has only a few counts. The V gene is TRBV10-2, the J gene TRBJ2-7, with a weak D call TRBD1 (5 bases). Per germline, CDR1 WSHSY and CDR2 SAAADI. Trimming cost V 6 bases and J 3 bases, with 12 bases left between them. The CDR3 length is 13 residues. CDR3 DNA: TGCGCCAGCAGATCGACGACAGTCTACGAGCAGTACTTC. It yields the protein CASRSTTVYEQYF.

This clonotype was counted many times. This chain connects TRBV20-1 to TRBJ2-3; D is possibly TRBD2 (5 bases). CDR1 and CDR2 from the germline V gene are DFQATT and SNEGSKA (reference sequence). V lost 3 bases, J lost 13 bases, and 17 bases lay in between. CDR3 length equals 12 residues. The chain's CDR3 is CSASPTSPGEYF. CDR3 coding DNA: TGCAGTGCTAGCCCAACTAGTCCCGGGGAGTATTTT.

This clonotype was recorded a few times. The chain's CDR3 is CASSQDFASGGTARYIQYF. The CDR3 nucleotides are TGCGCCAGCAGCCAAGATTTTGCTTCGGGCGGGACAGCACGCTACATTCAGTACTTC. The rearrangement uses TRBV4-1 and TRBJ2-4, with a weak D call TRBD1 (7 bases). Germline loops: CDR1 MGHRA, CDR2 YSYEKL. V was shortened by 0 bases and J by 8 bases, with 26 bases between the two germline ends. The CDR3 totals 19 residues.

The chain couples TRBV29-1 to TRBJ1-5, with unresolved D. Trimming took 5 bases from V and 2 from J, leaving 13 bases between them. Looked up from germline, CDR1 is SQVTM and CDR2 is ANQGSEA. The length of the CDR3 is 14 residues. CDR3 in amino acids: CSVKESVGNQPQHF. DNA for the CDR3: TGCAGCGTTAAGGAGAGCGTAGGCAATCAGCCCCAGCATTTT.

The rearrangement joins TRBV3-1 to TRBJ1-2, with a weak D call TRBD1 (5 bases). The V gene's germline CDR1 is LGHDT and CDR2 YNNKEL (reference sequence). The CDR3 has 13 residues. V was pared by 3 bases and J by 7 bases, with 12 bases between. CDR3 nucleotide sequence: TGTGCCAGCAGCCATTTAGGGGATGCTGGCTACACCTTC. Amino acids: CASSHLGDAGYTF.

This clonotype occurred a few times. The chain links TRBV2 to TRBJ1-1, with D perhaps TRBD1 (5 bases). Germline V gene lookup returns CDR1 SNHLY and CDR2 FYNNEI. V lost 7 bases and J 2 bases, leaving 11 bases between the germline ends. The CDR3 is made up of 13 amino acids. CDR3 in DNA: TGTGCCAGCAATGGACAAGTAAACACTGAAGCTTTCTTT. As protein: CASNGQVNTEAFF. Using reference TRBV2 and TRBJ1-1 for the parts outside the CDR3, the full variable domain is EPEVTQTPSHQVTQMGQEVILRCVPISNHLYFYWYRQILGQKVEFLVSFYNNEISEKSEIFDDQFSVERPDGSNFTLKIRSTKLEDSAMYFCASNGQVNTEAFFGQGTRLTVV.

The chain links TRBV27 to TRBJ1-1; D possibly corresponds to TRBD1 (6 bases). Per the germline V gene, CDR1 is MNHEY and CDR2 is SMNVEV (reference sequence). This CDR3 comprises 14 residues. With 6 bases removed from V and 4 bases from J, the gap between germline ends came to 15 bases. The CDR3 sequence is CASSDPGHGTEAFF. CDR3 DNA sequence: TGTGCCAGCAGCGATCCGGGACATGGCACTGAAGCTTTCTTT.

This clonotype was recorded a few times. This chain links TRBV28 with TRBJ2-3, with 10 bases that match TRBD2. Germline V lookup: CDR1 MDHEN, CDR2 SYDVKM. V gave up 3 bases and J gave up 4 bases; unmatched junction bases: 7. CDR3 length: 16 amino acids. CDR3 protein: CASSFGASGRADTQYF. DNA for the CDR3: TGTGCCAGCAGTTTCGGGGCTAGCGGGAGAGCAGATACGCAGTATTTT.

This clonotype turned up a few times. The V and J genes are TRBV14 and TRBJ2-2, with 9 bases fitting TRBD1. Germline assignment: CDR1 SGHDN and CDR2 FVKESK. The CDR3 is 18 amino acids. V was clipped by 1 base and J by 5 bases; unmatched bases: 11. CDR3 residues: CASSQAGTGISSTGELFF. The DNA for the CDR3 is TGTGCCAGCAGCCAAGCCGGGACAGGGATCTCGAGTACCGGGGAGCTGTTTTTT. Full variable domain (missing parts from reference TRBV14 and TRBJ2-2): EAGVTQFPSHSVIEKGQTVTLRCDPISGHDNLYWYRRVMGKEIKFLLHFVKESKQDESGMPNNRFLAERTGGTYSTLKVQPAELEDSGVYFCASSQAGTGISSTGELFFGEGSRLTVL.

The sample holds a few counts of this clonotype. J is TRBJ2-7 and V is TRBV20-1; TRBD1 might be the D (7 bases). The CDR3 spans 15 residues. Trimming removed 7 bases from V and 7 bases from J, with 26 bases in between. Germline V gene lookup returns CDR1 DFQATT and CDR2 SNEGSKA (reference sequence). Written as DNA, the CDR3 is TGCAGTGTCAGGGGGGTCGGGCAGGTCCTGGGGGAGCAGTACTTC. Translated: CSVRGVGQVLGEQYF.

This clonotype was found many times. The V and J genes are TRBV12-3 or TRBV12-4 and TRBJ2-5; 8 nucleotides line up with TRBD1. This CDR3 region has 15 residues. With 2 bases clipped from V and 5 bases from J, the junction kept 7 bases outside the gene matches. The CDR3, as DNA: TGTGCCAGCAGTTTATCCCGGACAGGGTGGGAGACCCAGTACTTC. It specifies CASSLSRTGWETQYF.

This clonotype has just a few counts. The rearrangement uses TRBV20-1 and TRBJ2-7; 7 nucleotides match TRBD2. Germline values: CDR1 DFQATT, CDR2 SNEGSKA (reference sequence). J lost 2 bases, V lost 1 base, and 8 bases had no gene match. This CDR3 comprises 15 residues. CDR3 in amino acids: CSARGPGLTPYEQYF. As DNA, the CDR3 is TGCAGTGCTAGAGGCCCGGGACTAACTCCCTACGAGCAGTACTTC.

The CDR3 DNA is TGTGCCAGCAGCCCAAGGACAGGGGGCGATGGCTACACCTTC. As protein: CASSPRTGGDGYTF. This rearrangement joins TRBV6-1 to TRBJ1-2; 11 bases match TRBD1. The germline CDR1 and CDR2 sequences are MNHNS and SASEGT. This CDR3 region has 14 residues. The V segment lost 6 bases and the J segment 6 bases; nucleotides outside the gene matches: 6.

V usage is TRBV27 and J usage is TRBJ1-5, with TRBD1 as a possible D gene (5 bases). The CDR3 extends over 13 amino acids. The V end was cut by 2 bases, the J end by 9 bases, with 11 bases between. Germline loops: CDR1 MNHEY, CDR2 SMNVEV (reference sequence). CDR3 in DNA: TGTGCCAGCAGTTTAGGTGGGGCCGGGCCCCAGCATTTT. Protein product: CASSLGGAGPQHF.

This clonotype was detected many times. The genes are TRBV29-1 and TRBJ2-3; D is unclear. V lost 8 bases to trimming and J lost 4 bases, with 13 bases between them. The CDR3 extends over 12 amino acids. In germline, CDR1 is SQVTM, CDR2 ANQGSEA. CDR3 residues: CSLSMGADTQYF. CDR3 DNA: TGCAGCCTGTCGATGGGCGCAGATACGCAGTATTTT.

This chain links TRBV2 with TRBJ2-2; tentatively, D is TRBD1 (5 bases). Germline V CDR1 and CDR2: SNHLY, FYNNEI. The CDR3 totals 14 residues. V lost 7 bases to trimming and J lost 0 bases, with 9 bases between them. The CDR3 coding sequence is TGTGCCAGCACCAGGGCGACGAACACCGGGGAGCTGTTTTTT. Protein: CASTRATNTGELFF.

The CDR3 coding sequence is TGTGCCAGCAGTCTGACTAGCGGGGGGGCCCTTAGGACAGATACGCAGTATTTT. Amino acids: CASSLTSGGALRTDTQYF. The J gene is TRBJ2-3, the V gene TRBV6-1; 14 bases are shared with TRBD2. The CDR3 is 18 amino acids. After removal of 5 bases from V and 3 bases from J, the junction contained 10 bases not matched to a gene. Germline values: CDR1 MNHNS, CDR2 SASEGT.

This clonotype has a handful of counts. The rearrangement links TRBV6-1 to TRBJ1-5; possible D gene TRBD1, 5 bases. The ends were cut back, 7 bases at V and 0 bases at J, with 16 bases in the middle. The germline V gene has CDR1 MNHNS and CDR2 SASEGT. This CDR3 region has 16 residues. CDR3 in DNA: TGTGCCAGCACCTATGGGACGGGCTATAGCAATCAGCCCCAGCATTTT. This encodes CASTYGTGYSNQPQHF.

This rearrangement joins TRBV20-1 to TRBJ2-7; D ambiguous. V was clipped by 0 bases and J by 3 bases, with 12 bases between them. The germline V gene encodes CDR1 DFQATT and CDR2 SNEGSKA (reference sequence). The CDR3 spans 14 residues. Written as DNA, the CDR3 is TGCAGTGCTAGAGATCCCCAGGTCTTCTACGAGCAGTACTTC. Translation: CSARDPQVFYEQYF.

J is TRBJ1-4 and V is TRBV15; D is perhaps TRBD1 (5 bases). The germline CDR1 and CDR2 sequences are LNHNV and YYDKDF (reference sequence). Trimming pared 0 bases from V and 0 bases from J, leaving 11 bases between. There are 17 residues in the CDR3. The CDR3: CATSRDVGAATNEKLFF. CDR3 coding DNA: TGTGCCACCAGCAGAGATGTTGGGGCCGCAACTAATGAAAAACTGTTTTTT.

This chain uses TRBV12-3 or TRBV12-4 with TRBJ2-7; TRBD2 agrees at 7 bases. Unmatched junction bases numbered 10, after V lost 8 bases and J lost 6 bases. This CDR3 contains 13 residues. CDR3 DNA: TGTGCCAGCTCCCTGGGGAGGGCAGTCGAGCAGTACTTC. Translation gives CASSLGRAVEQYF.

This clonotype was detected only a few times. The chain uses TRBV18 and TRBJ1-2; 7 bases fit TRBD1. Germline CDR1 reads KGHSH; CDR2 reads LQKENI. CDR3 length: 15 residues. V lost 3 bases to trimming and J lost 4 bases; unmatched junction nucleotides: 8. CDR3 protein: CASSPPGRTGYGYTF. The DNA of the CDR3 is TGTGCCAGCTCACCGCCTGGCCGGACAGGCTATGGCTACACCTTC.

The chain employs TRBV15 and TRBJ2-5; 9 nucleotides match TRBD1. After removal of 6 bases from V and 2 bases from J, the junction contained 16 bases not matched to a gene. This CDR3 has 18 residues. Germline assignment: CDR1 LNHNV and CDR2 YYDKDF (reference sequence). For the CDR3, the DNA is TGTGCCACCAGGACGCGGCTCACTCTCGGGACAGGGCAAGAGACCCAGTACTTC. Its protein product is CATRTRLTLGTGQETQYF.

This clonotype appeared a few times. The chain has TRBV12-3 or TRBV12-4 and TRBJ1-1, with D possibly matching TRBD1 (6 bases). This CDR3 has 14 residues. Trimming took off 4 bases at V and 5 bases at J, with 14 bases between the two ends. The CDR3 DNA reads as TGTGCCAGCAGTTCGCAGGGGAGGGGGACTGAAGCTTTCTTT. This translates into CASSSQGRGTEAFF.

In its sample, this clonotype was seen a few times. The chain recombines TRBV29-1 with TRBJ2-7; no clear D. The germline V and J ends were trimmed by 4 bases and 2 bases, with 9 bases remaining between them. Germline-derived CDR1 and CDR2 are SQVTM and ANQGSEA. The CDR3 is 12 amino acids. The CDR3 nucleotides are TGCAGCGTTGTTGTACAGACCTACGAGCAGTACTTC. It yields the protein CSVVVQTYEQYF.

J is TRBJ2-3 and V is TRBV12-3 or TRBV12-4; D is ambiguous. The CDR3 is made up of 15 amino acids. Trimming pared 6 bases from V and 2 bases from J, leaving 15 bases between. The CDR3 nucleotides are TGTGCCAGCAGCCCCGGGCGCCCAGTCACAGATACGCAGTATTTT. This gives the protein CASSPGRPVTDTQYF.